Shown below are 13 T cell receptor beta chains from a single sample sequenced in a study of cytomegalovirus exposure and HLA in healthy donors. The PCR used 60 Vbeta and 13 Jbeta primers. Here immunoSEQ multiplex PCR was the method, and the copy in TCRdb shows in-frame clones only, minus some. The data show around 67,000 clones, about four fifths seen once. Sequencing was carried out using PBMCs. All receptors come from a man between 18 and 35 years old in good health and CMV-seropositive.

The chain combines TRBV14 with TRBJ2-1; a weak D match, TRBD2 (6 bases). This CDR3 is built from 12 residues. Deletions cut 4 bases from V and 15 bases from J, with 16 bases between. Germline V CDR1 and CDR2: SGHDN, FVKESK. The CDR3 here is CASSPWGEEMFF. The CDR3 DNA sequence: TGTGCCAGCAGCCCGTGGGGGGAGGAGATGTTCTTC.

The V and J genes are TRBV29-1 and TRBJ1-4, with 8 nucleotides matching TRBD1. The CDR3 extends over 12 amino acids. The germline gives CDR1 SQVTM, CDR2 ANQGSEA. Trimming removed 7 bases from V and 7 bases from J; junction bases left unmatched: 5. CDR3 nucleotides: TGCAGCGCCGCGACAGGGGCTGAAAAACTGTTTTTT. It specifies CSAATGAEKLFF. The whole variable domain, remainder taken from reference TRBV29-1 and TRBJ1-4, is SAVISQKPSRDICQRGTSLTIQCQVDSQVTMMFWYRQQPGQSLTLIATANQGSEATYESGFVIDKFPISRPNLTFSTLTVSNMSPEDSSIYLCSAATGAEKLFFGSGTQLSVL.

By proportion, this clone is medium-sized. The genes are TRBV19 and TRBJ2-3; D is uncertain. The CDR3 has 15 amino acids. The germline V gene has CDR1 LNHDA and CDR2 SQIVND (reference sequence). The germline V and J ends were trimmed by 1 base and 0 bases, with 8 bases remaining between them. CDR3 nucleotides: TGTGCCAGTAGTATAGTCGGTTATAGCACAGATACGCAGTATTTT. This translates into CASSIVGYSTDTQYF.

V usage is TRBV19 and J usage is TRBJ2-3, with 9 bases fitting TRBD1. The CDR3 contains 13 residues. J was trimmed by 4 bases and V by 11 bases; bases with no gene match: 7. CDR1 is LNHDA, CDR2 SQIVND, per germline (reference sequence). In nucleotides, the CDR3 is TGTGCCGTCCGGGACAGGGCGGCAGATACGCAGTATTTT. Its translation is CAVRDRAADTQYF.

This chain joins TRBV30 and TRBJ2-5, with a weak D call TRBD2 (7 bases). Trimming pared 2 bases from V and 0 bases from J, leaving 13 bases between. Germline V gene data show CDR1 as GTSNPN and CDR2 as SVGIG (reference sequence). This CDR3 spans 15 amino acids. The CDR3: CAWSPGGHDQETQYF. For the CDR3, the DNA is TGTGCCTGGAGTCCGGGGGGCCATGACCAAGAGACCCAGTACTTC.

V usage is TRBV10-2 and J usage is TRBJ2-4, with a possible D match to TRBD1 (5 bases). CDR1 and CDR2 (germline): WSHSY, SAAADI. The V and J ends lost 7 bases and 0 bases respectively, with 10 bases between them. This CDR3 has 14 residues. The CDR3 DNA sequence: TGCGCCAGCACGCGACAGATAGCCAAAAACATTCAGTACTTC. Translating gives CASTRQIAKNIQYF.

This chain connects TRBV19 to TRBJ1-1; 7 nucleotides agree with TRBD1. V dropped 6 bases and J dropped 6; count of bases not matched to a gene: 10. This CDR3 contains 14 residues. The germline CDR1 and CDR2 sequences are LNHDA and SQIVND (reference sequence). In DNA, the CDR3 is TGTGCCAGTAGACGACAGGGTAGGCCACCTGAAGCTTTCTTT. Protein product: CASRRQGRPPEAFF.

CDR3 loop: CASRGMIASGSSYEQYF. For the CDR3, the DNA is TGTGCCAGCAGGGGGATGATCGCTAGCGGCAGCTCCTACGAGCAGTACTTC. The chain employs TRBV2 and TRBJ2-7; 7 bases line up with TRBD2. Germline assignment: CDR1 SNHLY and CDR2 FYNNEI. V was pared by 6 bases and J by 0 bases, with 14 bases of the junction left unmatched. The CDR3 loop spans 17 amino acids.

This CDR3 is CASSPPDRDTEAFF. The CDR3 DNA is TGTGCCAGTAGTCCCCCGGACAGAGACACTGAAGCTTTCTTT. This sequence joins TRBV19 and TRBJ1-1, with a possible D match to TRBD1 (6 bases). V lost 5 bases and J 3 bases, leaving 13 bases between the germline ends. Germline lookup yields CDR1 LNHDA and CDR2 SQIVND (reference sequence). The CDR3 length is 14 residues. Complete variable domain (other parts from reference TRBV19 and TRBJ1-1): DGGITQSPKYLFRKEGQNVTLSCEQNLNHDAMYWYRQDPGQGLRLIYYSQIVNDFQKGDIAEGYSVSREKKESFPLTVTSAQKNPTAFYLCASSPPDRDTEAFFGQGTRLTVV.

The V call is TRBV6-1, the J call TRBJ1-2; 12 nucleotides match TRBD1. V lost 2 bases, J lost 6 bases, and 4 bases stayed unmatched. This CDR3 region has 15 residues. The germline CDR1 and CDR2 sequences are MNHNS and SASEGT. In DNA, the CDR3 is TGTGCCAGCAGTGAAATAGGGACAGGGGGCGATGGCTACACCTTC. As protein: CASSEIGTGGDGYTF.

The sample holds one count of this clone. The chain is built from TRBV30 and TRBJ2-7, with D possibly being TRBD2 (6 bases). Trimming cost V 2 bases and J 3 bases, with 14 bases left between them. The germline CDR1 and CDR2 sequences are GTSNPN and SVGIG (reference sequence). The CDR3 runs 14 residues. The CDR3 is CAWSWSGSLYEQYF. As DNA, the CDR3 is TGTGCCTGGAGTTGGAGCGGGTCCCTCTACGAGCAGTACTTC.

The chain couples TRBV15 to TRBJ1-1; D might be TRBD1 (5 bases). There are 15 residues in the CDR3. Looked up from germline, CDR1 is LNHNV and CDR2 is YYDKDF (reference sequence). Trimming took 5 bases from V and 10 from J, leaving 23 bases between them. CDR3 DNA: TGTGCCACCAGCGGATCAGGGATTGGAGATCGTGGAGCTTTCTTT. It specifies CATSGSGIGDRGAFF.

This clone has a single count. The chain recombines TRBV6-1 with TRBJ2-7, with D unresolved. The CDR3 runs 15 residues. Germline V lookup: CDR1 MNHNS, CDR2 SASEGT. Trimming shortened V by 2 bases and J by 2 bases, and 13 bases separated the two germline ends. The CDR3 DNA is TGTGCCAGCAGTGAACCTGTCGGGTCTACCTACGAGCAGTACTTC. Translation: CASSEPVGSTYEQYF.